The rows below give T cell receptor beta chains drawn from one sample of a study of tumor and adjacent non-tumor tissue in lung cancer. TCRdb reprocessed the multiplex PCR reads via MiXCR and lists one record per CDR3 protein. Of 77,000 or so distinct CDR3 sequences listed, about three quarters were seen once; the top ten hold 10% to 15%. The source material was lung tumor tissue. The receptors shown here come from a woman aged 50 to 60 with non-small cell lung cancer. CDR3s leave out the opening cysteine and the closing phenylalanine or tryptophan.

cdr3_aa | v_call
ASSWDGVNQPQH | TRBV6-1
ASSQERVARLITGELF | TRBV4-2
DSSQGLISNQPQH | TRBV4-2
ASRLGGRLAGTDTQY | TRBV7-8
SAGVSYRGTDTQY | TRBV29-1
SVAGQKLQETQC | TRBV29-1
ASGYTRDTRELF | TRBV11-2
ASMVGTDNEKLF | TRBV11-2
ACSFGAWVQLNTGKLF | TRBV11-1
ANSSPRLGDTHY | TRBV6-2/TRBV6-3
TSSQEGLWGTEAF | TRBV14
ASSEDPGRVTGKLF | TRBV6-1
SAAGTGNEKLF | TRBV29-1
ASSIGACGSSYEQY | TRBV5-6
ALGLALNNGQF | TRBV30
VWRRQLNTEAF | TRBV30